Reported below is one TCR beta chain. These data come from a study of PD-L1 blockade in urothelial cancer. In the study overall: Between 0 and 3 chemotherapy regimens preceded treatment for each patient.

Libraries were prepared by immunoSEQ multiplex PCR; TCRdb keeps only in-frame clonotypes and omits some of them. This repertoire shows under 35,000 clones, around 89% found once; its top ten account for approximately 8%. The time point is: peripheral blood 6 weeks after treatment start. Each patient gave between 1 and 8 samples of peripheral blood mononuclear cells, which were collected pretreatment and during treatment. V shed 8 bases and J shed 3 bases, with 11 bases lying between them. Germline CDR1 MNHNS, CDR2 SASEGT. The CDR3 runs to 12 residues. J is TRBJ2-7 and V is TRBV6-1; possibly TRBD1 for D (6 bases). This clonotype originated in a man aged 80 or over with urothelial cancer. The sample consisted of PBMCs, taken around atezolizumab (anti-PD-L1) treatment. Here the CDR3 DNA reads TGTGCCAGCCTGGACAGAGTCTACGAGCAGTACTTC. Amino acids: CASLDRVYEQYF.